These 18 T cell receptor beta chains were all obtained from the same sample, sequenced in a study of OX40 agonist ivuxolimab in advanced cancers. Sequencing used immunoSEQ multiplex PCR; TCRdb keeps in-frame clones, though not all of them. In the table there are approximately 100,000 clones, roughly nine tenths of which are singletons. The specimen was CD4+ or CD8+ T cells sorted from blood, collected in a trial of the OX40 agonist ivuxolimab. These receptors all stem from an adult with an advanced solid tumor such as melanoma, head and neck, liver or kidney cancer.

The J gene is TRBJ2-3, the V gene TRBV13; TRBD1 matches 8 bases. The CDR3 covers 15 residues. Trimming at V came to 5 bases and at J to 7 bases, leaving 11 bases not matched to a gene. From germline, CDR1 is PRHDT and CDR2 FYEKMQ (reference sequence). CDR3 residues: CASSATGALTNTQYF. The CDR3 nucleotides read TGTGCCAGCAGCGCGACAGGGGCCCTCACGAATACGCAGTATTTT. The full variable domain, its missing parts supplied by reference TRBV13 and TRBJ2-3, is AAGVIQSPRHLIKEKRETATLKCYPIPRHDTVYWYQQGPGQDPQFLISFYEKMQSDKGSIPDRFSAQQFSDYHSELNMSSLELGDSALYFCASSATGALTNTQYFGPGTRLTVL.

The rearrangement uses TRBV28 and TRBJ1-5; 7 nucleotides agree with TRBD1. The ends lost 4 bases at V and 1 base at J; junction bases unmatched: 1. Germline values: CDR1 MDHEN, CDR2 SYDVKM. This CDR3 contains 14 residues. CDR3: CASSSGGSNQPQHF. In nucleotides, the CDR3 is TGTGCCAGCAGTTCAGGGGGAAGCAATCAGCCCCAGCATTTT.

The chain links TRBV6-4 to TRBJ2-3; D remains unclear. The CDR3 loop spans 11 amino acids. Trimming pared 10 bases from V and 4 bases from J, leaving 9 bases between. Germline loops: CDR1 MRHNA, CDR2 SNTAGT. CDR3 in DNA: TGTGCCATCAAGAATGCAGATACGCAGTATTTT. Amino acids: CAIKNADTQYF.

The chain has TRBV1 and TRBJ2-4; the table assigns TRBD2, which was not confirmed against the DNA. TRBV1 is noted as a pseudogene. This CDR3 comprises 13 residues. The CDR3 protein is CTSSREGGNIQYF. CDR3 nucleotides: TGCACCAGCAGCCGGGAGGGGGGAAACATTCAGTACTTC.

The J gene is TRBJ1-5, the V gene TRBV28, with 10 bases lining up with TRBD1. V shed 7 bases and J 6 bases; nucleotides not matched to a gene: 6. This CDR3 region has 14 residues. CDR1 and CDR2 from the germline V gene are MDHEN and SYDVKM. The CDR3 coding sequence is TGTGCCAGCACCGGGACAGGGGTGGGTCAGCCCCAGCATTTT. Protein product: CASTGTGVGQPQHF.

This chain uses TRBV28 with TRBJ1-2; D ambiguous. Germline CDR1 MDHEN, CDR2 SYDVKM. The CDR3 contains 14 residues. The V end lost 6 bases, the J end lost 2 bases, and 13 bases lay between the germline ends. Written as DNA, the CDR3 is TGTGCCAGCAGAAGACCGGGCCTGAACTATGGCTACACCTTC. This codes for CASRRPGLNYGYTF.

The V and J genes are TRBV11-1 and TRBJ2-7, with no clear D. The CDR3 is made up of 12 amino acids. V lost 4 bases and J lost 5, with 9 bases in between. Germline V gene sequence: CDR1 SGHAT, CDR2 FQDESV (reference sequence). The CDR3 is CASSSPYHEQYF. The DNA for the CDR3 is TGTGCCAGCAGCTCCCCCTACCACGAGCAGTACTTC.

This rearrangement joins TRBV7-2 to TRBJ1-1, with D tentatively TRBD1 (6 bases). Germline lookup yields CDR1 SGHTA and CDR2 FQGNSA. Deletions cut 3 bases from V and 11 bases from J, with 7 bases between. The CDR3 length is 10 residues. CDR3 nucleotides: TGTGCCAGCAGCTTTCAGGGGGCTTTCTTT. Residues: CASSFQGAFF. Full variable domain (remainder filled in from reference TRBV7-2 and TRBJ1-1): GAGVSQSPSNKVTEKGKDVELRCDPISGHTALYWYRQSLGQGLEFLIYFQGNSAPDKSGLPSDRFSAERTGGSVSTLTIQRTQQEDSAVYLCASSFQGAFFGQGTRLTVV.

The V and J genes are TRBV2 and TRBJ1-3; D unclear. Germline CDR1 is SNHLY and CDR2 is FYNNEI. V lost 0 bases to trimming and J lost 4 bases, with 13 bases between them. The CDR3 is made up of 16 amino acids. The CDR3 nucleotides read TGTGCCAGCAGTGAAGCGCGGGTAAAGTCCGGAAACACCATATATTTT. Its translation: CASSEARVKSGNTIYF.

This chain's CDR3 is CASSARRTSEGYGYTF. The CDR3 DNA reads as TGTGCCAGCAGCGCACGACGGACCTCCGAGGGCTATGGCTACACCTTC. J is TRBJ1-2 and V is TRBV9; no definite D call. V was cut by 3 bases and J by 4 bases, with 19 bases left in between. This CDR3 has 16 residues. Germline CDR1 SGDLS, CDR2 YYNGEE.

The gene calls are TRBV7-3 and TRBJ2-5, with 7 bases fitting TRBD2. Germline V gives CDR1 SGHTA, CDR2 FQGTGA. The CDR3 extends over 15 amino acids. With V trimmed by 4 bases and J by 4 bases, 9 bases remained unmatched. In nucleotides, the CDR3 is TGTGCCAGCAGCTCTGGACCTGGGAGGGGAGAGACCCAGTACTTC. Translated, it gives CASSSGPGRGETQYF.

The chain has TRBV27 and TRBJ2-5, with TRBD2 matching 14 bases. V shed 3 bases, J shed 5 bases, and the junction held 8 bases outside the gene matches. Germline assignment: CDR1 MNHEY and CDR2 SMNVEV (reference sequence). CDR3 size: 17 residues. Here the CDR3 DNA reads TGTGCCAGCAGTTTGACTAGCGGGAGGGCCTATGGGGAGACCCAGTACTTC. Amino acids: CASSLTSGRAYGETQYF.

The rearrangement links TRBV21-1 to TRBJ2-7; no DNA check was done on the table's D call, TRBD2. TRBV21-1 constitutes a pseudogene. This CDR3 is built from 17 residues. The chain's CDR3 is CASSKRQVPGMSGEQYF. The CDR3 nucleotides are TGTGCCAGCAGCAAACGTCAGGTCCCGGGAATGTCGGGCGAGCAGTACTTC.

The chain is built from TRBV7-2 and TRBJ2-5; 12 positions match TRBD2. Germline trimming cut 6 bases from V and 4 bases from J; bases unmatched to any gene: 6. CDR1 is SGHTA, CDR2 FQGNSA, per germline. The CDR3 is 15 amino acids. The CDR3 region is CASRPPGLAGETQYF. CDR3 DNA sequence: TGTGCCAGCAGGCCCCCGGGACTAGCGGGAGAGACCCAGTACTTC.

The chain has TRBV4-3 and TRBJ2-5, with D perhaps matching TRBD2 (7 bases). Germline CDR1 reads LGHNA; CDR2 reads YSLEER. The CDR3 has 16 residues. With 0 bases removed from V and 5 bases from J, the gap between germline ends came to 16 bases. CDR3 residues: CASSQDLRGRMETQYF. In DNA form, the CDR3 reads TGCGCCAGCAGCCAAGACCTGCGGGGGCGGATGGAGACCCAGTACTTC.

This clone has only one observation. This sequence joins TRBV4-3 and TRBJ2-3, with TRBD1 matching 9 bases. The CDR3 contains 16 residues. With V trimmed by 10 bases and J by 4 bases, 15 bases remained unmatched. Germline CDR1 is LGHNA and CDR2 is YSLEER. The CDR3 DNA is TGCGCCACCTCCCGGGACAGGGTGGGAGCAGCAGATACGCAGTATTTT. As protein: CATSRDRVGAADTQYF.

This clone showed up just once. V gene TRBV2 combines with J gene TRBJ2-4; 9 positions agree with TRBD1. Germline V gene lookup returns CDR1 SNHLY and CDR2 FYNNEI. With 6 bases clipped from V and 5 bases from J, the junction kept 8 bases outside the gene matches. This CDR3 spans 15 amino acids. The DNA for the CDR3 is TGTGCCAGCAGGGCGGTGCGGACAGGGGAAAACATTCAGTACTTC. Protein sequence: CASRAVRTGENIQYF.

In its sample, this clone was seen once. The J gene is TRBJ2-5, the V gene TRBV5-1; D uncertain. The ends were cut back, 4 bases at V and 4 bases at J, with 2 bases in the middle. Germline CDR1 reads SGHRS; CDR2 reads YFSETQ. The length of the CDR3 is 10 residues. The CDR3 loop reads CASSGETQYF. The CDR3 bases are TGCGCCAGCAGCGGAGAGACCCAGTACTTC.